These 14 T cell receptor beta chains originate from one sample sequenced in a study of CD8 T cells in ankylosing spondylitis. TCRdb re-analysed the 5' RACE reads in MiXCR, keeping a single row per CDR3 protein. The sample records 300,000 to 400,000 distinct CDR3 sequences, about 9.9% being singletons. The sample comprised blood, either unsorted or a sorted T cell fraction (not recorded which). The receptors shown here come from a female donor with ankylosing spondylitis or in good health (not recorded which).

This clonotype was seen repeatedly, ten times or more. The V call is TRBV7-2, the J call TRBJ2-5; TRBD1 aligns across 10 bases. V lost 5 bases and J lost 5; bases outside the gene matches: 8. The germline V gene encodes CDR1 SGHTA and CDR2 FQGNSA. The CDR3 length is 15 residues. CDR3 region: CASSIDRGLGETQYF. CDR3 in DNA: TGTGCCAGCAGCATCGACAGGGGGCTCGGGGAGACCCAGTACTTC.

This clonotype appeared many times. The gene calls are TRBV28 and TRBJ2-7; D is ambiguous. CDR3 size: 13 residues. V was trimmed by 2 bases and J by 2 bases, leaving 7 bases between them. The germline gives CDR1 MDHEN, CDR2 SYDVKM. CDR3 bases: TGTGCCAGCAGTTTAAGGCGGCCCTACGAGCAGTACTTC. Its translation: CASSLRRPYEQYF. Variable domain in full (rest from reference TRBV28 and TRBJ2-7): DVKVTQSSRYLVKRTGEKVFLECVQDMDHENMFWYRQDPGLGLRLIYFSYDVKMKEKGDIPEGYSVSREKKERFSLILESASTNQTSMYLCASSLRRPYEQYFGPGTRLTVT.

This rearrangement joins TRBV27 to TRBJ1-6; maybe TRBD1 (6 bases). CDR1 MNHEY and CDR2 SMNVEV come from the germline V gene (reference sequence). V was pared by 0 bases and J by 7 bases, with 13 bases between. The CDR3 totals 16 residues. As DNA, the CDR3 is TGTGCCAGCAGTTTATCCCCCGACAGGCGGAATTCACCCCTCCACTTT. Translated: CASSLSPDRRNSPLHF.

The sample holds many counts of this clonotype. The gene calls are TRBV9 and TRBJ2-7; no clear D gene. V lost 0 bases and J 5 bases, leaving 3 bases between the germline ends. This CDR3 spans 11 amino acids. Germline values: CDR1 SGDLS, CDR2 YYNGEE. The CDR3 bases are TGTGCCAGCAGCGTAGGGAACGAGCAGTACTTC. It yields the protein CASSVGNEQYF.

This clonotype was seen only a few times. V is TRBV5-6 and J is TRBJ2-7; possible D gene TRBD2, 5 bases. Trimming removed 2 bases from V and 10 bases from J, with 19 bases in between. Germline-derived CDR1 and CDR2 are SGHDT and YYEEEE. The CDR3 totals 14 residues. Written as DNA, the CDR3 is TGTGCCAGCAGCTTTGGGCTAGCCTCCTGGGTTCAGTACTTC. The encoded protein is CASSFGLASWVQYF.

This clonotype was seen at least ten times. The rearrangement uses TRBV7-2 and TRBJ2-1; TRBD2 agrees at 13 bases. With 6 bases clipped from V and 0 bases from J, the junction kept 5 bases outside the gene matches. The CDR3 runs to 17 residues. Looked up from germline, CDR1 is SGHTA and CDR2 is FQGNSA. CDR3 in amino acids: CASRLAGGALSYNEQFF. The CDR3 bases are TGTGCCAGCAGACTAGCGGGGGGGGCTCTCTCCTACAATGAGCAGTTCTTC.

The chain links TRBV3-1 to TRBJ2-5, with D perhaps matching TRBD1 or TRBD2 (6 bases each). The V gene lost 0 bases and the J gene lost 4 bases, with 12 bases spanning the gap. The CDR3 has 15 amino acids. Per germline, CDR1 LGHDT and CDR2 YNNKEL (reference sequence). DNA of the CDR3: TGTGCCAGCAGCCAAGAATGGGGGGCCGGAGAGACCCAGTACTTC. Residues: CASSQEWGAGETQYF.

The chain combines TRBV10-3 with TRBJ1-1, with a tentative D call TRBD1 (5 bases). There are 13 residues in the CDR3. V lost 4 bases to trimming and J lost 3 bases, with 9 bases between them. Germline lookup yields CDR1 ENHRY and CDR2 SYGVKD. CDR3 loop: CAISVGADTEAFF. The CDR3 bases are TGTGCCATCAGTGTTGGGGCGGACACTGAAGCTTTCTTT.

This clonotype was recorded many times. The chain carries TRBV6-1 and TRBJ2-7; TRBD1 might be the D (7 bases). V was shortened by 5 bases and J by 5 bases, with 19 bases between the two germline ends. In germline, CDR1 is MNHNS, CDR2 SASEGT. The CDR3 length is 15 residues. The CDR3 DNA follows: TGTGCCAGCAGTACCGGGACAGCAGGAGGGGACGAGCAGTACTTC. It specifies CASSTGTAGGDEQYF.

There are many counts of this clonotype. The J gene is TRBJ2-3, the V gene TRBV7-2; 8 bases are a match to TRBD2. There are 13 residues in the CDR3. J lost 0 bases, V lost 10 bases, and 3 bases had no gene match. Per the germline V gene, CDR1 is SGHTA and CDR2 is FQGNSA. CDR3 nucleotides: TGTGCCACTTTAGCGGGAAGCACAGATACGCAGTATTTT. Encoded protein: CATLAGSTDTQYF. Combining the CDR3 with reference TRBV7-2 and TRBJ2-3 gives the whole variable domain GAGVSQSPSNKVTEKGKDVELRCDPISGHTALYWYRQSLGQGLEFLIYFQGNSAPDKSGLPSDRFSAERTGGSVSTLTIQRTQQEDSAVYLCATLAGSTDTQYFGPGTRLTVL.

The gene calls are TRBV5-1 and TRBJ2-5; the D is unclear. The CDR3 is 13 amino acids. The V gene lost 6 bases and the J gene lost 1 base, with 10 bases spanning the gap. The V gene's germline CDR1 is SGHRS and CDR2 YFSETQ. Written as DNA, the CDR3 is TGCGCCAGCAAGACGGCACTCCAAGAGACCCAGTACTTC. It specifies CASKTALQETQYF.

This clonotype has ten or more counts. The chain combines TRBV5-1 with TRBJ2-2, with 10 bases lining up with TRBD2. Germline CDR1 is SGHRS and CDR2 is YFSETQ. The ends lost 4 bases at V and 4 bases at J; junction bases unmatched: 4. The CDR3 has 15 amino acids. The CDR3: CASSLGLATTGELFF. The DNA for the CDR3 is TGCGCCAGCAGCCTGGGACTAGCGACCACCGGGGAGCTGTTTTTT.

At least ten counts were recorded for this clonotype. The V and J genes are TRBV5-1 and TRBJ1-1, with 8 nucleotides matching TRBD1. Germline CDR1 reads SGHRS; CDR2 reads YFSETQ. The length of the CDR3 is 15 residues. After removal of 7 bases from V and 5 bases from J, the junction contained 13 bases not matched to a gene. This CDR3 reads CASRTSDRVATEAFF. In DNA, the CDR3 is TGCGCCAGCCGCACATCGGACAGGGTGGCGACTGAAGCTTTCTTT.

This clonotype has only a few counts. The CDR3 sequence is CASSFRTYRLAGGQRETQYF. DNA of the CDR3: TGTGCCAGCAGTTTCCGCACCTACCGACTAGCGGGGGGTCAGAGAGAGACCCAGTACTTC. V usage is TRBV28 and J usage is TRBJ2-5; 13 bases align to TRBD2. The CDR3 loop spans 20 amino acids. The V gene end was trimmed by 3 bases and the J gene end by 4 bases; junction bases not matched to a gene: 17. Germline values: CDR1 MDHEN, CDR2 SYDVKM. Supplemented by reference TRBV28 and TRBJ2-5, the full variable domain reads DVKVTQSSRYLVKRTGEKVFLECVQDMDHENMFWYRQDPGLGLRLIYFSYDVKMKEKGDIPEGYSVSREKKERFSLILESASTNQTSMYLCASSFRTYRLAGGQRETQYFGPGTRLLVL.